The T cell receptor (beta chain) under discussion was sequenced for a study of identifying expanded T cells in peripheral blood. Here immunoSEQ multiplex PCR was the method, and the copy in TCRdb shows in-frame clones only, minus some. This sample yields tens of thousands of clones, of which over 75% are seen a single time; about 3% belongs to the top ten. The CDR3 has 14 residues. Germline V gene lookup returns CDR1 LNHDA and CDR2 SQIVND (reference sequence). V dropped 5 bases and J dropped 3 bases, with 13 bases sitting between them. The sequenced sample was blood. The TCR originated in a person between 18 and 75 years old in good health. The rearrangement links TRBV19 to TRBJ1-1; D not resolved. CDR3 bases: TGTGCCAGTAGTCCCCGTCCCCTTTACACTGAAGCTTTCTTT. Translation gives CASSPRPLYTEAFF.